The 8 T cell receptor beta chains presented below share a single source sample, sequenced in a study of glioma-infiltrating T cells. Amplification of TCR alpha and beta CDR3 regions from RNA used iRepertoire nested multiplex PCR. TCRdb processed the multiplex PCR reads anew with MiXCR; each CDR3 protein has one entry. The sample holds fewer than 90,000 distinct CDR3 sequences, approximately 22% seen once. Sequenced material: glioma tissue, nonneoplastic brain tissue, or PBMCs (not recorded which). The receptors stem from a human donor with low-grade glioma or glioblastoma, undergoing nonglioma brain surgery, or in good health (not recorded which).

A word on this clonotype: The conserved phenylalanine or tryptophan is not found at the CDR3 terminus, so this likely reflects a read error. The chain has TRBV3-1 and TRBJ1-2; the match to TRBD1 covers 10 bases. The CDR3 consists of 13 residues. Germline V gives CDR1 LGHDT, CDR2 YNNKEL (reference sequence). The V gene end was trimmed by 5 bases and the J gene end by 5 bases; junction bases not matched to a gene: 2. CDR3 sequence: CASSSGQGYGYTL. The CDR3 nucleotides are TGTGCCAGCAGCTCGGGACAGGGGTATGGCTACACCCTC.

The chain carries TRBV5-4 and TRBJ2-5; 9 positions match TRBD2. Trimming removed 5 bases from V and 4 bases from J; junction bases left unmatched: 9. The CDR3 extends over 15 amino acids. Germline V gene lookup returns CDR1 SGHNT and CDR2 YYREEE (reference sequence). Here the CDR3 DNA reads TGTGCCAGCAGATTAGCGGGAGCCGGGCGAGAGACCCAGTACTTC. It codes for CASRLAGAGRETQYF.

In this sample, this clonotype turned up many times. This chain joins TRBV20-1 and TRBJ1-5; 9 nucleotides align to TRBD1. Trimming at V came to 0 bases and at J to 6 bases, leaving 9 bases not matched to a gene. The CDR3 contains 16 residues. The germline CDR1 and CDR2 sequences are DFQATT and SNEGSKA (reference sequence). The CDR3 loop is CSARELGQGSGQPQHF. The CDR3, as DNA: TGCAGTGCTAGAGAATTGGGACAGGGATCGGGTCAGCCCCAGCATTTT.

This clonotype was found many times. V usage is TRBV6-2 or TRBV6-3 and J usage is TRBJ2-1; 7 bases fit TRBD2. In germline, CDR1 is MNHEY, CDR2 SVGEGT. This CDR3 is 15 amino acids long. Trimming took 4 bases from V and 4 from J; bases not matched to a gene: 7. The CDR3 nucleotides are TGTGCCAGCAGTTCTTTATCCGGGGGGTACAATGAGCAGTTCTTC. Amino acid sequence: CASSSLSGGYNEQFF.

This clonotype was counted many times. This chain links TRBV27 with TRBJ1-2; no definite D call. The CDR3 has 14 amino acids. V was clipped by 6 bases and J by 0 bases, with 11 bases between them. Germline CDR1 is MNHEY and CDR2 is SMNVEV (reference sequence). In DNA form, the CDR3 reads TGTGCCAGCAGCCCCAAGATGCCTAACTATGGCTACACCTTC. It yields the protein CASSPKMPNYGYTF.

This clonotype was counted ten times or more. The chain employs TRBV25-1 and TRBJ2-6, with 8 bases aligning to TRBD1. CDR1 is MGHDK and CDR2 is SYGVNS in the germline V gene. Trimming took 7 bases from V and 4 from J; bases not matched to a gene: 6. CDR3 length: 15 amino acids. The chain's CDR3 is CASKTGGAGANVLTF. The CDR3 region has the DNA TGTGCCAGCAAAACAGGGGGTGCAGGGGCCAACGTCCTGACTTTC.

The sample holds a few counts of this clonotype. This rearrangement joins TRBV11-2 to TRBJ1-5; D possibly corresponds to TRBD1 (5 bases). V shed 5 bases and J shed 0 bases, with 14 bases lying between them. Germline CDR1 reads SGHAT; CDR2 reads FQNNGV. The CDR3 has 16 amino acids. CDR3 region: CASSKGHTISNQPQHF. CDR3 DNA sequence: TGTGCCAGCAGCAAAGGACACACAATTAGCAATCAGCCCCAGCATTTT.

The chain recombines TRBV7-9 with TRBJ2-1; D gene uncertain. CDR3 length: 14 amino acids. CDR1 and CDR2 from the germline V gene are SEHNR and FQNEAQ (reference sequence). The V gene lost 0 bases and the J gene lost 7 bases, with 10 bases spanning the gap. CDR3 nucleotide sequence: TGTGCCAGCAGCTTAGCTTCGGTTGTTAATGAGCAGTTCTTC. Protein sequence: CASSLASVVNEQFF.